A selection of T cell receptor beta chains follows, all from one sample in a study of Ad26.COV2.S vaccination and SARS-CoV-2 variants. This table comes from immunoSEQ multiplex PCR, and its TCRdb copy is limited to in-frame clones, with some not included. The data hold some 330,000 clones, with about 90% observed a single time. Material: peripheral blood, obtained in a trial of Ad26.COV2.S vaccine versus placebo. The receptors shown here come from a person aged 18-60 years who received the Ad26.COV2.S COVID-19 vaccine or a placebo. Both conserved end residues are part of each CDR3. The D gene is left open where the match is weak. Where a row states a size, it is once, few, many or the class of an expanded clone; other rows omit it.

j_gene,abundance,d_gene,v_gene,CDR3aa,CDR3nt
TRBJ2-2,.,.,TRBV7-2,CASTPRRGNTGELFF,TGTGCCAGCACGCCCAGGAGAGGGAACACCGGGGAGCTGTTTTTT
TRBJ1-2,.,.,TRBV12-5,CAHQGRYGYTF,TGTGCTCATCAGGGGCGCTATGGCTACACCTTC
TRBJ1-4,.,.,TRBV2,CASSDPGGSNEKLFF,TGTGCCAGCAGTGACCCCGGGGGGTCTAATGAAAAACTGTTTTTT
TRBJ2-3,.,.,TRBV28,CASSLLGRSSTDTQYF,TGTGCCAGCAGTTTATTGGGCAGGAGTAGCACAGATACGCAGTATTTT
TRBJ1-1,.,.,TRBV25-1,CASSEYTGSNTEAFF,TGTGCCAGCAGTGAATATACCGGGTCGAACACTGAAGCTTTCTTT
TRBJ1-5,few,.,TRBV4-2,CASSQLPLKGPRAQHF,TGTGCCAGCAGCCAACTACCTCTGAAGGGACCCAGGGCCCAGCATTTT
TRBJ2-3,once,.,TRBV30,CAWSAPIADTQYF,TGTGCCTGGAGTGCTCCAATCGCAGATACGCAGTATTTT
TRBJ2-1,.,.,TRBV18,CASSGRSGSNEQFF,TGTGCCAGCTCTGGGAGGAGCGGATCCAATGAGCAGTTCTTC
TRBJ2-3,.,TRBD2,TRBV10-3,CATGTNTDTQYF,TGTGCCACGGGGACTAACACAGATACGCAGTATTTT
TRBJ2-5,.,TRBD2,TRBV5-1,CASSTYSGDQETQYF,TGCGCCAGCAGCACGTATAGCGGGGATCAAGAGACCCAGTACTTC
TRBJ1-1,once,.,TRBV19,CASSLPGPPFTEAFF,TGTGCCAGTAGCCTCCCGGGACCGCCTTTCACTGAAGCTTTCTTT
TRBJ2-2,.,.,TRBV5-4,CASSHVEGGELFF,TGTGCCAGCAGTCATGTAGAGGGCGGGGAGCTGTTTTTT
TRBJ2-3,once,.,TRBV9,CASSVAPGGTDTQYF,TGTGCCAGCAGCGTGGCGCCTGGGGGCACAGATACGCAGTATTTT
TRBJ2-1,.,TRBD2,TRBV7-8,CASSHRRLAGVHEQFF,TGTGCCAGCAGCCATCGTAGGCTAGCGGGAGTCCATGAGCAGTTCTTC
TRBJ1-1,.,.,TRBV4-3,CASSLSRGGEAFF,TGCGCCAGCAGCCTCTCCCGAGGAGGTGAAGCTTTCTTT
TRBJ2-7,.,.,TRBV28,CASSPGAGITYEQYF,TGTGCCAGCTCCCCCGGGGCGGGAATAACCTACGAGCAGTACTTC
TRBJ2-5,.,.,TRBV5-4,CASSLLVGGGREETQYF,TGTGCCAGCAGCCTTCTGGTTGGGGGGGGCCGGGAAGAGACCCAGTACTTC
TRBJ1-1,.,.,TRBV6-5,CASSHFSREGTEAFF,TGTGCCAGCAGTCATTTTAGCAGGGAGGGCACTGAAGCTTTCTTT
TRBJ2-3,.,TRBD1,TRBV5-1,CASSPRFGQGATDTQYF,TGCGCCAGCAGCCCACGATTCGGACAGGGGGCGACAGATACGCAGTATTTT
TRBJ2-7,.,.,TRBV5-8,CAAGAGELYEQYF,TGTGCCGCCGGGGCAGGTGAACTCTACGAGCAGTACTTC
TRBJ1-1,.,TRBD1,TRBV24-1,CATRGQGSEAFF,TGTGCCACCAGAGGACAGGGGTCTGAAGCTTTCTTT
TRBJ1-2,.,.,TRBV29-1,CSSYGGSSFYGYTF,TGCAGCTCTTACGGGGGCAGCTCCTTCTATGGCTACACCTTC
TRBJ1-5,.,.,TRBV4-1,CASSQEHSASNQPQHF,TGCGCCAGCAGCCAAGAGCACAGCGCTAGCAATCAGCCCCAGCATTTT
TRBJ2-1,once,.,TRBV18,CASSPPVEWREKIKPYNEQFF,TGTGCCAGCTCACCACCTGTGGAATGGAGGGAAAAGATCAAACCCTACAATGAGCAGTTCTTC
TRBJ1-1,.,.,TRBV3-1/TRBV3-2,CASSPLGESNTEAFF,TGTGCCAGCAGCCCTTTAGGGGAGTCGAACACTGAAGCTTTCTTT
TRBJ1-1,.,.,TRBV5-6,CASSLWNTEAFF,TGTGCCAGCAGCTTGTGGAACACTGAAGCTTTCTTT
TRBJ2-1,.,.,TRBV2,CASSVGLRVNPNEQFF,TGTGCCAGCAGTGTGGGGCTCCGAGTCAACCCCAATGAGCAGTTCTTC
TRBJ1-2,.,TRBD1,TRBV19,CASSDQGQGVYGYTF,TGTGCCAGTAGTGATCAGGGACAGGGAGTTTATGGCTACACCTTC
TRBJ1-1,once,TRBD1,TRBV30,CAWNRGSSPLNTEAFF,TGTGCCTGGAACAGGGGTTCAAGCCCCTTGAACACTGAAGCTTTCTTT
TRBJ2-5,.,TRBD1,TRBV15,CATSRKTGKRQETQYF,TGTGCCACCAGCAGGAAGACAGGGAAACGCCAAGAGACCCAGTACTTC
TRBJ1-1,once,.,TRBV11-2,CASSPYRELNTEAFF,TGTGCCAGCAGCCCCTATAGGGAATTAAACACTGAAGCTTTCTTT
TRBJ2-1,.,.,TRBV23-1,CASSQSTPPWGIYNEQFF,TGCGCCAGCAGTCAATCGACACCCCCTTGGGGAATCTACAATGAGCAGTTCTTC
TRBJ2-2,.,.,TRBV5-4,CASSPAVRGTGELFF,TGTGCCAGCAGCCCCGCGGTAAGAGGCACCGGGGAGCTGTTTTTT
TRBJ2-3,.,.,TRBV11-2,CASSLKYPWEDFTDTQYF,TGTGCCAGCAGCTTAAAATATCCGTGGGAGGACTTCACAGATACGCAGTATTTT
TRBJ1-3,.,.,TRBV3-1/TRBV3-2,CASSQSQARVLPGNTIYF,TGTGCCAGCAGCCAGTCACAGGCTAGGGTGCTCCCTGGAAACACCATATATTTT
TRBJ2-3,.,TRBD1,TRBV7-2,CASSLGQGIDTQYF,TGTGCCAGCAGCTTGGGACAGGGTATAGATACGCAGTATTTT
TRBJ1-1,.,.,TRBV6-2/TRBV6-3,CASSYLPGPGVNTEAFF,TGTGCCAGCAGTTACCTTCCAGGGCCAGGGGTGAACACTGAAGCTTTCTTT
TRBJ1-1,once,TRBD1,TRBV5-6,CASNRRDRITSEAFF,TGTGCCAGCAATCGGAGGGACAGGATTACCTCTGAAGCTTTCTTT
TRBJ1-2,.,.,TRBV7-2,CASSLGGIPANYGYTF,TGTGCCAGCAGCTTGGGGGGGATTCCAGCTAACTATGGCTACACCTTC
TRBJ1-5,.,.,TRBV18,CASSAQGTNQPQHF,TGTGCCAGCTCAGCTCAGGGAACTAATCAGCCCCAGCATTTT
TRBJ2-1,once,.,TRBV5-6,CASSLVPDEQFF,TGTGCCAGCAGCCTCGTGCCCGATGAGCAGTTCTTC
TRBJ1-6,.,TRBD1,TRBV27,CASSLGTGLNSPLHF,TGTGCCAGCAGTCTAGGGACAGGCTTGAATTCACCCCTCCACTTT
TRBJ1-1,.,.,TRBV9,CASSAEALNGGAFF,TGTGCCAGCAGCGCCGAGGCCCTCAACGGGGGAGCTTTCTTT
TRBJ1-1,.,TRBD1,TRBV5-4,CASSWTGRTEAFF,TGTGCCAGCAGCTGGACAGGGCGGACTGAAGCTTTCTTT
TRBJ1-2,.,.,TRBV7-8,CASSPRESNYGYTF,TGTGCCAGCAGCCCCAGGGAATCTAACTATGGCTACACCTTC
TRBJ2-1,.,.,TRBV6-5,CASSYSGSSSYNEQFF,TGTGCCAGCAGTTACTCGGGGTCTTCCTCCTACAATGAGCAGTTCTTC
TRBJ2-4,.,TRBD1,TRBV5-6,CASTDRGRAKNIQYF,TGTGCCAGCACCGACAGGGGACGGGCCAAAAACATTCAGTACTTC
TRBJ1-5,.,.,TRBV7-8,CASSSGPVGSNQPQHF,TGTGCCAGCAGCTCTGGTCCCGTGGGCAGCAATCAGCCCCAGCATTTT
TRBJ2-7,.,.,TRBV6-5,CASSLLRDTFQEQYF,TGTGCCAGCAGCTTACTCCGGGATACCTTTCAAGAGCAGTACTTC
TRBJ1-1,once,.,TRBV4-1,CASSQTGVVNTEAFF,TGCGCCAGCAGCCAAACGGGGGTGGTGAACACTGAAGCTTTCTTT
TRBJ2-1,.,TRBD2,TRBV19,CASSWTSSTYNEQFF,TGTGCCAGTAGTTGGACTAGCTCTACCTACAATGAGCAGTTCTTC
TRBJ2-3,.,.,TRBV6-2/TRBV6-3,CASSYSGLNTDTQYF,TGTGCCAGCAGTTACTCGGGACTGAACACAGATACGCAGTATTTT
TRBJ2-2,.,.,TRBV25-1,CASSEWAGNKLNTGELFF,TGTGCCAGCAGTGAATGGGCGGGAAACAAATTGAACACCGGGGAGCTGTTTTTT
TRBJ1-1,once,.,TRBV19,CASSFDQGNTEAFF,TGTGCCAGTAGTTTTGACCAGGGTAACACTGAAGCTTTCTTT
TRBJ1-5,.,.,TRBV6-2/TRBV6-3,CASSYSRRAKGQPQHF,TGTGCCAGCAGTTACTCGAGAAGGGCCAAGGGTCAGCCCCAGCATTTT
TRBJ2-1,.,TRBD2,TRBV6-4,CASSETSGINEQFF,TGTGCCAGCAGTGAGACTAGCGGAATTAATGAGCAGTTCTTC
TRBJ1-1,.,.,TRBV28,CASSLRPGPTEAFF,TGTGCCAGCAGTTTACGGCCAGGGCCCACTGAAGCTTTCTTT
TRBJ1-4,.,TRBD1,TRBV28,CASSLYTRGLDEKLFF,TGTGCCAGCAGTTTATATACGAGGGGGCTGGACGAAAAACTGTTTTTT
TRBJ2-1,.,TRBD2,TRBV27,CASSSSSGNINEQFF,TGTGCCAGCAGTTCCTCTAGCGGGAATATAAATGAGCAGTTCTTC